Below are 4 T cell receptor beta chains sequenced from a single sample in a study of regulatory T cells in long-lasting Graves disease. Arm-PCR with iRepertoire HTBI primers amplified the CDR3 regions for these TCR beta libraries. TCRdb analysed the multiplex PCR reads with MiXCR anew, one entry per CDR3 protein. The table has roughly 360,000 distinct CDR3 sequences, more than 20% seen once. The time point is: persistent/refractory GD, antithyroid drugs over 5 years with positive TRAb. PBMCs provided the RNA from which the TCR library was made. The material was peripheral blood mononuclear cells (PBMCs), obtained when the disease was refractory, from a patient treated with antithyroid drugs. The receptors stem from a woman aged 35 to 49 with Graves disease.

This chain joins TRBV11-3 and TRBJ2-1, with 9 bases lining up with TRBD2. Germline V gives CDR1 SGHNT, CDR2 YENEEA. The J segment lost 2 bases and the V segment lost 1 base, leaving 0 bases of the junction unmatched. The CDR3 consists of 15 residues. CDR3 in amino acids: CASSLVAGAYNEQFF. DNA of the CDR3: TGTGCCAGCAGCTTAGTAGCGGGGGCCTACAATGAGCAGTTCTTC.

This clonotype was observed at least ten times. The chain has TRBV2 and TRBJ2-7; D remains ambiguous. Per the germline V gene, CDR1 is SNHLY and CDR2 is FYNNEI. V was shortened by 3 bases and J by 0 bases, with 12 bases between the two germline ends. This CDR3 is 15 amino acids long. In DNA, the CDR3 is TGTGCCAGCAGTGAGGCGAGATTGAGCTCCTACGAGCAGTACTTC. This encodes CASSEARLSSYEQYF.

This clonotype was seen ten or more times. The chain couples TRBV2 to TRBJ1-2, with TRBD1 matching over 9 bases. The length of the CDR3 is 14 residues. Germline-derived CDR1 and CDR2 are SNHLY and FYNNEI. V lost 8 bases to trimming and J lost 4 bases; unmatched junction nucleotides: 8. The CDR3 region has the DNA TGTGCCAGCGACGGACAGGGGCGAATCTATGGCTACACCTTC. Its translation: CASDGQGRIYGYTF.

This clonotype appeared a few times. The chain recombines TRBV20-1 with TRBJ1-6, with D uncertain. The germline V gene encodes CDR1 DFQATT and CDR2 SNEGSKA (reference sequence). CDR3 length: 16 residues. The V gene lost 3 bases and the J gene lost 0 bases, with 12 bases spanning the gap. CDR3 bases: TGCAGTGCTAGTCCCCCCTCTGGCTCCTATAATTCACCCCTCCACTTT. Translated: CSASPPSGSYNSPLHF.